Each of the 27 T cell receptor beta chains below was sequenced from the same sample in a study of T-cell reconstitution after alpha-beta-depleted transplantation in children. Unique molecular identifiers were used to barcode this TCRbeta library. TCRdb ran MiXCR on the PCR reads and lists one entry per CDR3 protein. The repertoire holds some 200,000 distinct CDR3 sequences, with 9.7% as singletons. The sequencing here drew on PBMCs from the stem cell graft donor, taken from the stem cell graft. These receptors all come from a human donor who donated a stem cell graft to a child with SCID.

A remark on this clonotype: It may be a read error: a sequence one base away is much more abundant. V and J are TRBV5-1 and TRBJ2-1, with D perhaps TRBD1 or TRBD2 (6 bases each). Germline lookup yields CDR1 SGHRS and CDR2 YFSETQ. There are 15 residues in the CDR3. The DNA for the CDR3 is TGCGCCAGCAGCCCTGAAGGAGGGGGAAGCGATGAGCCGTTCTTC. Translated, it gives CASSPEGGGSDEPFF.

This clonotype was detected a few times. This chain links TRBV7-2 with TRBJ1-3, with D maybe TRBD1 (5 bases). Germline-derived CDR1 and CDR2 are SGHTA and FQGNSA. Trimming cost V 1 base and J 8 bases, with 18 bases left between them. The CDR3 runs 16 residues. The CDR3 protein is CASSLGSGLRGDTIYF. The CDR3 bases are TGTGCCAGCAGCTTAGGGTCGGGACTCCGGGGGGACACCATATATTTT.

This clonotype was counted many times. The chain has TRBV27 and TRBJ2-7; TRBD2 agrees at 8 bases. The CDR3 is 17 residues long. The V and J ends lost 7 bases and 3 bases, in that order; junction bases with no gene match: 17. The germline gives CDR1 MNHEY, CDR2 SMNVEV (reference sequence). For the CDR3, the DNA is TGTGCCAGCACCACGGCGGGGGGCTCCTCAAAATTCTACGAGCAGTACTTC. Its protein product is CASTTAGGSSKFYEQYF.

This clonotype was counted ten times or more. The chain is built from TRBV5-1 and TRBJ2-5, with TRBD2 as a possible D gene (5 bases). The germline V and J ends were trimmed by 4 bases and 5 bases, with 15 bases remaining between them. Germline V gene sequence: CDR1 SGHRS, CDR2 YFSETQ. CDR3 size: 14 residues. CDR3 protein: CASSRGERMETQYF. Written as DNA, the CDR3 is TGCGCCAGCAGCCGGGGTGAAAGAATGGAGACCCAGTACTTC. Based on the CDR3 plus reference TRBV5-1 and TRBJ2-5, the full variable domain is KAGVTQTPRYLIKTRGQQVTLSCSPISGHRSVSWYQQTPGQGLQFLFEYFSETQRNKGNFPGRFSGRQFSNSRSEMNVSTLELGDSALYLCASSRGERMETQYFGPGTRLLVL.

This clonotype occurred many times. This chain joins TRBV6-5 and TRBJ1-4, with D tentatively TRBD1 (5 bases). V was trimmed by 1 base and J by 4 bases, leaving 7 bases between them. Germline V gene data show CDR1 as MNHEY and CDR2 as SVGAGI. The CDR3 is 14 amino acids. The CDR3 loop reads CASSYFQGNEKLFF. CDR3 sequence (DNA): TGTGCCAGCAGTTACTTCCAGGGTAATGAAAAACTGTTTTTT.

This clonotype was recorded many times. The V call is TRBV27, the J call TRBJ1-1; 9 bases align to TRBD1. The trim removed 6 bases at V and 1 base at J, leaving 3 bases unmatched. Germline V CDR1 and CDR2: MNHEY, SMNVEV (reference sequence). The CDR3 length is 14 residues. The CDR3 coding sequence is TGTGCCAGCAGCACACAGGGGGCGAACACTGAAGCTTTCTTT. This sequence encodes CASSTQGANTEAFF.

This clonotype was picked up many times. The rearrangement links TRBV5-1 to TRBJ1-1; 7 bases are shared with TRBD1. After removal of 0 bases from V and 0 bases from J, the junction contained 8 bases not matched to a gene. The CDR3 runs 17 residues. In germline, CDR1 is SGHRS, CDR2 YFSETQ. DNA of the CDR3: TGCGCCAGCAGCTTGGCAGGGGGGACGAATATGAACACTGAAGCTTTCTTT. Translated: CASSLAGGTNMNTEAFF.

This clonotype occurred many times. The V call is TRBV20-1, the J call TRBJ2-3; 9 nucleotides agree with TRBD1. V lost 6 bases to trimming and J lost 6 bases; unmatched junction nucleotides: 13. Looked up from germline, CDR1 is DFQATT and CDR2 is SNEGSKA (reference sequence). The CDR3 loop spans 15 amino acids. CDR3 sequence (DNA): TGCAGTGCGCTTACAGGGGGCGCCGGTGTTGATACGCAGTATTTT. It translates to CSALTGGAGVDTQYF.

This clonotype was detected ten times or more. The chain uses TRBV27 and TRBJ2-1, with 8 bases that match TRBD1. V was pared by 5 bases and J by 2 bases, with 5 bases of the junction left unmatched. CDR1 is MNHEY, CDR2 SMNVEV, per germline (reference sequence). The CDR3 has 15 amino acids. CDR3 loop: CASSLQGATYNEQFF. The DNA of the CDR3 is TGTGCCAGCAGTCTCCAGGGGGCCACCTACAATGAGCAGTTCTTC.

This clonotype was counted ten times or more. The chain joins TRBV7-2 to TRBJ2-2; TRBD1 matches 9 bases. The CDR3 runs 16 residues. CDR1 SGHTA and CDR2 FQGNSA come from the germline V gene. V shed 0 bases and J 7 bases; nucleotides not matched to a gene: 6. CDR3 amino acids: CASSLARDRAGGELFF. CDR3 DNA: TGTGCCAGCAGCTTAGCGAGGGACAGGGCTGGCGGGGAGCTGTTTTTT.

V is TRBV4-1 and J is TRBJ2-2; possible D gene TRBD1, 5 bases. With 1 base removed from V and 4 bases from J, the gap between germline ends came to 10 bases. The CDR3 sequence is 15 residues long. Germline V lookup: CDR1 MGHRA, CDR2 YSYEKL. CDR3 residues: CASSQVVTGTGELFF. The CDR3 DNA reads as TGCGCCAGCAGCCAAGTGGTCACAGGCACCGGGGAGCTGTTTTTT.

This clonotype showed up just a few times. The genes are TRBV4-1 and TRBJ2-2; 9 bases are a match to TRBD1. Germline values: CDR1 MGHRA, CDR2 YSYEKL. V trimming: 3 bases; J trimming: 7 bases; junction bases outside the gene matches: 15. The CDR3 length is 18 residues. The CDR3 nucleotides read TGCGCCAGCAGCCAGGACAGGGGTTGGATAGAGGGGAACGGGGAGCTGTTTTTT. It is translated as CASSQDRGWIEGNGELFF.

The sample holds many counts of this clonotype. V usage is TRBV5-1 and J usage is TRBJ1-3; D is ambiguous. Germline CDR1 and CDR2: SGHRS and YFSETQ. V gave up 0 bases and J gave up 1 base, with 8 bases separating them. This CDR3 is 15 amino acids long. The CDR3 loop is CASSLDNPSGNTIYF. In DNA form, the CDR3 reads TGCGCCAGCAGCTTGGATAACCCTTCTGGAAACACCATATATTTT.

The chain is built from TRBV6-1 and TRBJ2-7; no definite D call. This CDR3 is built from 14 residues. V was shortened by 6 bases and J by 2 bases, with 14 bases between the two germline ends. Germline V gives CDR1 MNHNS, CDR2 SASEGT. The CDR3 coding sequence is TGTGCCAGCAGGCGCCGCGACAAACCCTACGAGCAGTACTTC. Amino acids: CASRRRDKPYEQYF.

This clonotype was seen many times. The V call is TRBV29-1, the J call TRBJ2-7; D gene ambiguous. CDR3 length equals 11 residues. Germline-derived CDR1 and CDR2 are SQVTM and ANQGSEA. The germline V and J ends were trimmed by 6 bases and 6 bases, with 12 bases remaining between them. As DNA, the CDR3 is TGCAGCGTGGGTGGGTTACCCGAGCAGTACTTC. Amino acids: CSVGGLPEQYF.

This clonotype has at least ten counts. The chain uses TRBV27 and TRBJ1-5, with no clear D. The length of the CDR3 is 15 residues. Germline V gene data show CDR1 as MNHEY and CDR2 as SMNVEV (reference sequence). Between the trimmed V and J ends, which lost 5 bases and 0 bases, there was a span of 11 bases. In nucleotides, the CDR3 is TGTGCCAGCAGTCTGGACGGCAATAGCAATCAGCCCCAGCATTTT. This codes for CASSLDGNSNQPQHF.

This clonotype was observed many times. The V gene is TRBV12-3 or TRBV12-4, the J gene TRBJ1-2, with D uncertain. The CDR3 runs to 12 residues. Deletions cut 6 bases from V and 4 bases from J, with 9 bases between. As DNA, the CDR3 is TGTGCCAGCAGCCCCTTGCGCTATGGCTACACCTTC. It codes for CASSPLRYGYTF.

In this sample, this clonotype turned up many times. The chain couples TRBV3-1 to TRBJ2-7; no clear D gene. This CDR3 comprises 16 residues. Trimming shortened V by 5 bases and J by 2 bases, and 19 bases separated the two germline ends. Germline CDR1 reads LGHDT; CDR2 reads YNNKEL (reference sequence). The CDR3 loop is CASSSPLVKGTYEQYF. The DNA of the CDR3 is TGTGCCAGCAGCTCACCCCTAGTTAAGGGTACCTACGAGCAGTACTTC.

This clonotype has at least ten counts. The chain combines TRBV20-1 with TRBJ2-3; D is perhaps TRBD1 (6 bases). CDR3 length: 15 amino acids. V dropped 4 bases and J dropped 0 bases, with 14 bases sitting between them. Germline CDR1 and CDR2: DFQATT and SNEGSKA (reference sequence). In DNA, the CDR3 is TGCAGTGCTAACTCTGGACAGTCTAGCACAGATACGCAGTATTTT. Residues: CSANSGQSSTDTQYF.

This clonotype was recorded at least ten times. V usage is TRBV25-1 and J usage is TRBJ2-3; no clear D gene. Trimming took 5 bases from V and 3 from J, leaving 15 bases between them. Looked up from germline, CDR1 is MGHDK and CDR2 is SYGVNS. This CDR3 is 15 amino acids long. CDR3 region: CASSLHEDATDTQYF. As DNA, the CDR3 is TGTGCCAGCAGTCTCCACGAGGACGCGACAGATACGCAGTATTTT.

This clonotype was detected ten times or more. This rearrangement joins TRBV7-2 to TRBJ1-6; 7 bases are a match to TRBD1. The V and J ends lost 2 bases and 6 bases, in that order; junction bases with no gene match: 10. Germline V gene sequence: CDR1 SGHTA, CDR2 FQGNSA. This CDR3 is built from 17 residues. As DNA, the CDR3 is TGTGCCAGCAGCTTAAGGACTCCGGGACAGATTAATTCACCCCTCCACTTT. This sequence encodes CASSLRTPGQINSPLHF.

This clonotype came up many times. CDR3 in amino acids: CASSYSTRAGTEAFF. CDR3 nucleotide sequence: TGTGCCAGCAGTTACTCTACCAGGGCCGGGACTGAAGCTTTCTTT. The chain links TRBV6-5 to TRBJ1-1; possibly TRBD1 for D (5 bases). With 0 bases removed from V and 5 bases from J, the gap between germline ends came to 13 bases. This CDR3 spans 15 amino acids. Germline CDR1 and CDR2: MNHEY and SVGAGI.

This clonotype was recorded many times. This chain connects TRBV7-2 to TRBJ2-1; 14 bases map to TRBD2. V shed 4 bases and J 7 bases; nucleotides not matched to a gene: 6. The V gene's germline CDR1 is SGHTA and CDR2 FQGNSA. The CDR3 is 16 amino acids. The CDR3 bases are TGTGCCAGCAGCTGGGGACTAGCGGGGGATGGGAATGAGCAGTTCTTC. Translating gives CASSWGLAGDGNEQFF.

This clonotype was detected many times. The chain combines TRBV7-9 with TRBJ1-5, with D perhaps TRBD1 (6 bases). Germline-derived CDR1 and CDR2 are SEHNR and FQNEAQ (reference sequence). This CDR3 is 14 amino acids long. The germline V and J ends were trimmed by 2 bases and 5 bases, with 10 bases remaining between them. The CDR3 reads CASSLLPGDQPQHF. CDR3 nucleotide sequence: TGTGCCAGCAGCTTATTGCCAGGGGATCAGCCCCAGCATTTT. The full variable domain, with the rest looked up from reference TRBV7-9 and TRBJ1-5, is DTGVSQNPRHKITKRGQNVTFRCDPISEHNRLYWYRQTLGQGPEFLTYFQNEAQLEKSRLLSDRFSAERPKGSFSTLEIQRTEQGDSAMYLCASSLLPGDQPQHFGDGTRLSIL.

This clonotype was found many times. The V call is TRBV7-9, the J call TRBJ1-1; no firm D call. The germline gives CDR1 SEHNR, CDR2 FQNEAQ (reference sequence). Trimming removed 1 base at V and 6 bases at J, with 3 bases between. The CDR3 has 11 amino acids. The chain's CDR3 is CASSLVPEAFF. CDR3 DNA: TGTGCCAGCAGCTTAGTGCCTGAAGCTTTCTTT.

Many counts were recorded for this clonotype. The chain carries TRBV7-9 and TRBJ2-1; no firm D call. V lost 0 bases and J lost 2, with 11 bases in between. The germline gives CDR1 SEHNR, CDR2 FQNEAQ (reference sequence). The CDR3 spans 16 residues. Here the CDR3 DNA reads TGTGCCAGCAGCTTAGCGGAACCCCCCCCCTACAATGAGCAGTTCTTC. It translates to CASSLAEPPPYNEQFF.

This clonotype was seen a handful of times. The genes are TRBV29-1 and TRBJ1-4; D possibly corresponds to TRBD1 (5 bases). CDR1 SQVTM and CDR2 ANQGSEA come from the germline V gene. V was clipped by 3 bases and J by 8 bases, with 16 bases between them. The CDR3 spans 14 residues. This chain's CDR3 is CSVEAQGRGEKLFF. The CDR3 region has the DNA TGCAGCGTTGAGGCCCAGGGACGAGGAGAAAAACTGTTTTTT.